This T cell receptor beta chain appears in the sequencing data of a study of T-cell memory formation after mild COVID-19 (dated by TCRdb to about 2021). Study-wide context: TCR sequence clusters from the two donors were largely donor specific. In two donors, T-cell clones that expanded and contracted after mild COVID-19 were followed by sequencing TCRalpha and TCRbeta repertoires longitudinally. The cohort was made up of two young adult volunteers, one female and one male, who were previously healthy.

A remark on this clonotype: Its antigen is unknown. No quality values exist for individual bases; no much larger clone is one base distant.

Ficoll-Paque density gradient centrifugation was the method used to isolate PBMCs. The CDR3, from cysteine to phenylalanine, totals 13 residues. Left in the record is the CDR3 DNA by itself, 39 bases read in frame from the first base. Taken from the germline V gene, the CDR1 and CDR2 loops are SGHTA and FQGNSA. V and J are truncated by 5 bases and 8 bases respectively, leaving an intervening sequence of 10 bases. Data came from an Illumina NovaSeq 6000. TCRalpha and TCRbeta cDNA libraries were constructed by 5'RACE with constant-segment primers, with sample barcodes and unique molecular identifiers being introduced. Trizol reagent was used to extract RNA from every sample. The libraries were amplified in two PCR steps, and the second step added a second sample barcode and Illumina TruSeq adapters. Libraries were sequenced on an Illumina NovaSeq with 2 x 150 bp paired-end reads. On the authors' methods: Reads were demultiplexed and collapsed into UMI-guided consensus sequences with migec v1.2.7. Using mixcr v2.1.11, UMI consensuses were aligned to TRA and TRB V and J templates and then assembled into clonotypes. Clonotypes were classified as expanded or contracted when called significant by both edgeR and NoisET, with noise models trained on biological replicates. For edgeR calls, the cutoffs were a false discovery rate-adjusted p below 0.01 and a log2 fold-change threshold of 1. PCA with hierarchical clustering of max-normalized trajectories of the 1000 most abundant clonotypes was used as exploratory dynamics analysis. The CD4 or CD8 phenotype of responding clones was assigned using the separately sequenced CD4+ and CD8+ repertoires. TCRdb reprocessed the public reads (quality trimming at Q25 with fastp, clone calling with MiXCR) and kept in-frame beta chains. Here each entry gathers all rows of one CDR3 protein and keeps the most common genes and DNA. The V and J calls reflect TCRdb's pipeline rather than the authors' work. This sample comprises around 310,000 distinct CDR3 sequences, around 20% of them detected only once. The ten top clones hold approximately 22% of the sample.

The research as a whole found: Contracting CD4+ clones were found mainly in CM and EM memory subsets, while CD8+ clones were enriched in EMRA. Clones that contracted from day 15 to 85 showed balanced CD4/CD8 phenotypes, whereas a second wave of clones that expanded from day 15 to 37 leaned towards CD4+. The second-wave clones that peaked on day 37 were not confirmed to be SARS-CoV-2 specific. The detection of some responding clones in pre-infection memory suggests that pre-existing cross-reactive memory T cells joined the SARS-CoV-2 response. Only two mild cases were covered by the study, and larger cohorts that include severe cases with pre-infection samples were considered necessary.

The receptor's source is a man between 18 and 29 years old who had mild COVID-19 (a few samples of this study predate the infection). The sample titles of this study are shuffled in the database, so cell type and time point are left out; the donor was told from shared clones. The sequencing input was PBMCs or a T cell subset sorted from them (not recorded which). This receptor chain uses TRBV7-2 and TRBJ1-6; the D gene is perhaps TRBD1, on 6 matching bases. For the CDR3, the sequence is CASSVRGHSPLHF. The DNA is TGTGCCAGCAGCGTCAGGGGCCATTCACCCCTCCACTTT.